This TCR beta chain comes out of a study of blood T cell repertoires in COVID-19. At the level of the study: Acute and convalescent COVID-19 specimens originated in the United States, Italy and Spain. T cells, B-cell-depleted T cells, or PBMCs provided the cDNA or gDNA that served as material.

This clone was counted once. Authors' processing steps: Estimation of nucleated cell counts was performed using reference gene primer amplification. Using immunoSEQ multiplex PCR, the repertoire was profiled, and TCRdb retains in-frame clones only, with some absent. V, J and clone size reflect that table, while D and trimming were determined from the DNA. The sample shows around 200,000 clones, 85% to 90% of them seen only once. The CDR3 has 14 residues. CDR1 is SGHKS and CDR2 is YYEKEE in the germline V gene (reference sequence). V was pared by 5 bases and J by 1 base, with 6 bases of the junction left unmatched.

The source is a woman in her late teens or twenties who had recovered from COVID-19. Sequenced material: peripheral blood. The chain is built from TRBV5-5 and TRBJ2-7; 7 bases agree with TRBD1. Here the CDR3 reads CASSPGTASYEQYF. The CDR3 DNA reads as TGTGCCAGCAGTCCCGGGACAGCTTCCTACGAGCAGTACTTC.